Listed here are 30 T cell receptor beta chains from one sample, sequenced in a study of post-analysis software for immune sequencing data. The antigens these receptors bind are not known. Notes on the study in general: Patients had higher frequencies than controls of roughly 5 TRBV segments, including TRBV5-6, TRBV5-1 and TRBV20-1.

TCR beta cDNA libraries had unique molecular identifiers. TCRdb redid the calling of the PCR reads with MiXCR, one entry per CDR3 protein. The repertoire holds 150,000 to 200,000 distinct CDR3 sequences, approximately 31% seen once, with more than 1.3% in the top ten. Sequenced material: blood. These receptors all come from a girl aged 10 to 17 with multiple sclerosis.

Concerning this clonotype: A read error may explain this, as a much larger clone is one base away. V is TRBV10-1 and J is TRBJ2-5, with no clear D. The V and J ends lost 2 bases and 5 bases respectively, with 6 bases between them. From germline, CDR1 is WNHNN and CDR2 SYGVQD (reference sequence). The CDR3 runs 12 residues. The chain's CDR3 is CASSEDSETQYF. The CDR3 region has the DNA TGCGCCAGCAGTGAGGATTCTGAGACCCAGTACTTC.

In the case of this clonotype: A read error is possible here, since a much larger clone lies one base away. V usage is TRBV20-1 and J usage is TRBJ2-1; D gene uncertain. This CDR3 has 13 residues. The V end lost 6 bases, the J end lost 2 bases, and 11 bases lay between the germline ends. Germline values: CDR1 DFQATT, CDR2 SNEGSKA (reference sequence). The CDR3 DNA reads as TGCAGTGCGAGTGTCCCGACCTACAATGAGCAGTTCTTC. It yields the protein CSASVPTYNEQFF.

A note on this clonotype: A read error may explain this, as a much larger clone is one base away. The genes are TRBV12-3 or TRBV12-4 and TRBJ2-7; 11 bases agree with TRBD2. Trimming cost V 6 bases and J 5 bases; bases outside gene matches: 6. This CDR3 has 14 amino acids. The DNA for the CDR3 is TGTGCCAGCAGGCATAGCGGGAGGGCCGACGAGCAGTACTTC. Protein product: CASRHSGRADEQYF.

There are many counts of this clonotype. V usage is TRBV12-3 or TRBV12-4 and J usage is TRBJ1-5, with 7 bases fitting TRBD1. The CDR3 totals 14 residues. V was pared by 5 bases and J by 5 bases, with 6 bases of the junction left unmatched. The CDR3, as DNA: TGTGCCAGCAGTGCGGACAGGACGGATCAGCCCCAGCATTTT. Translating gives CASSADRTDQPQHF.

For this clonotype: This may stem from a read error, because a much larger clone lies one nucleotide away. V is TRBV3-1 and J is TRBJ2-5; D is possibly TRBD1 or TRBD2 (5 bases each). Germline loops: CDR1 LGHDT, CDR2 YNNKEL (reference sequence). V was trimmed by 0 bases and J by 3 bases, leaving 17 bases between them. The CDR3 loop spans 17 amino acids. CDR3 DNA sequence: TGTGCCAGCAGCCAAGAAGTCTCCGGGGCCGGAGAAGAGACCCAGTACTTC. It specifies CASSQEVSGAGEETQYF.

Many counts were recorded for this clonotype. The chain links TRBV28 to TRBJ2-3; D remains unclear. Germline values: CDR1 MDHEN, CDR2 SYDVKM. The CDR3 spans 17 residues. V lost 6 bases, J lost 3 bases, and 22 bases lay in between. CDR3: CASSPNRFRRGTDTQYF. In nucleotides, the CDR3 is TGTGCCAGCAGCCCCAACCGGTTCAGGCGTGGAACAGATACGCAGTATTTT.

The chain couples TRBV6-5 to TRBJ1-2; D ambiguous. There are 15 residues in the CDR3. Trimming cost V 2 bases and J 2 bases, with 12 bases left between them. From germline, CDR1 is MNHEY and CDR2 SVGAGI. DNA of the CDR3: TGTGCCAGCAGTTACAGTCAGGCCGTCAACTATGGCTACACCTTC. This encodes CASSYSQAVNYGYTF.

The chain links TRBV7-9 to TRBJ2-2, with TRBD1 identical over 8 bases. With V trimmed by 1 base and J by 3 bases, 4 bases remained unmatched. CDR1 and CDR2 from the germline V gene are SEHNR and FQNEAQ (reference sequence). The CDR3 is 16 amino acids. DNA of the CDR3: TGTGCCAGCAGCTTAGGACAGGGGATCGACACCGGGGAGCTGTTTTTT. Its translation: CASSLGQGIDTGELFF.

The chain uses TRBV6-2 or TRBV6-3 and TRBJ2-1; D is undetermined. The last part of the DNA fits TRBJ2-7 better; the J call may be wrong. Per germline, CDR1 MNHEY and CDR2 SVGEGT. The CDR3 has 13 amino acids. Written as DNA, the CDR3 is TGTGCCAGCATAATAAGTCCCGACAATGAGCAGTACTTC. Its protein product is CASIISPDNEQYF.

This clonotype was found many times. This chain uses TRBV7-2 with TRBJ2-7; no clear D. The V gene lost 2 bases and the J gene lost 3 bases, with 8 bases spanning the gap. The CDR3 is made up of 13 amino acids. The germline gives CDR1 SGHTA, CDR2 FQGNSA. In DNA form, the CDR3 reads TGTGCCAGCAGCTTAACTAACTACTACGAGCAGTACTTC. Its protein product is CASSLTNYYEQYF.

In this sample, this clonotype turned up a few times. One end of the junction does not line up with germline, which may come from a read error. For the CDR3, the DNA is TGTGCCAGCAGCTCCTCGCCACCGGACTCCAACGAGCAGTACTTC. Amino acids: CASSSSPPDSNEQYF. The V gene is TRBV7-9, the J gene TRBJ2-7, with D maybe TRBD2 (5 bases). Germline assignment: CDR1 SEHNR and CDR2 FQNEAQ (reference sequence). This CDR3 spans 15 amino acids.

This chain links TRBV12-3 or TRBV12-4 with TRBJ1-2; no reliable D call. V shed 7 bases and J shed 8 bases, with 11 bases lying between them. The CDR3 spans 11 residues. The CDR3 spells CASKVSGGYTF. CDR3 sequence (DNA): TGTGCCAGCAAAGTCTCGGGCGGCTACACCTTC.

V usage is TRBV20-1 and J usage is TRBJ2-7; 7 nucleotides match TRBD2. Trimming removed 7 bases from V and 0 bases from J; junction bases left unmatched: 9. CDR1 is DFQATT and CDR2 is SNEGSKA in the germline V gene (reference sequence). The CDR3 totals 14 residues. The CDR3: CSGTLALSSYEQYF. The CDR3 bases are TGCAGTGGCACACTAGCGCTAAGCTCCTACGAGCAGTACTTC.

The chain carries TRBV5-1 and TRBJ1-1; no definite D call. Trimming took off 2 bases at V and 0 bases at J, with 14 bases between the two ends. The CDR3 is made up of 16 amino acids. Germline CDR1 SGHRS, CDR2 YFSETQ. The DNA for the CDR3 is TGCGCCAGCAGCTTCCACCTCGAGCCCCTGAACACTGAAGCTTTCTTT. Translated, it gives CASSFHLEPLNTEAFF.

The chain joins TRBV10-3 to TRBJ2-7; 10 nucleotides align to TRBD1. The germline V gene has CDR1 ENHRY and CDR2 SYGVKD. This CDR3 is 15 amino acids long. The V and J ends lost 10 bases and 5 bases, in that order; junction bases with no gene match: 14. CDR3 nucleotides: TGTGCCAGCGCCGGAATCGGACAGGGGGAGGACGAGCAGTACTTC. Encoded protein: CASAGIGQGEDEQYF.

The V call is TRBV20-1, the J call TRBJ2-7; D call uncertain. Germline loops: CDR1 DFQATT, CDR2 SNEGSKA (reference sequence). V was pared by 3 bases and J by 7 bases, with 16 bases between. CDR3 size: 13 residues. The chain's CDR3 is CSASRPKGPEQYF. The CDR3 DNA is TGCAGTGCTAGTAGACCGAAGGGCCCTGAGCAGTACTTC.

This clonotype was recorded many times. The chain employs TRBV5-1 and TRBJ2-5; TRBD2 aligns across 8 bases. The V gene's germline CDR1 is SGHRS and CDR2 YFSETQ. The CDR3 is 14 residues long. V lost 5 bases and J lost 4; bases outside the gene matches: 7. The chain's CDR3 is CASSNFLAGETQYF. The CDR3 DNA sequence: TGCGCCAGCAGTAATTTTCTAGCGGGAGAGACCCAGTACTTC.

The sample holds a few counts of this clonotype. The V gene is TRBV7-9, the J gene TRBJ2-3; D tentatively reads TRBD1 or TRBD2 (5 bases each). The germline gives CDR1 SEHNR, CDR2 FQNEAQ (reference sequence). The V gene lost 2 bases and the J gene lost 6 bases, with 15 bases spanning the gap. This CDR3 comprises 15 residues. As DNA, the CDR3 is TGTGCCAGCAGCTTATCGGGACCTCCGAGGGATACGCAGTATTTT. As protein: CASSLSGPPRDTQYF. Full variable domain (outside the CDR3, taken from reference TRBV7-9 and TRBJ2-3): DTGVSQNPRHKITKRGQNVTFRCDPISEHNRLYWYRQTLGQGPEFLTYFQNEAQLEKSRLLSDRFSAERPKGSFSTLEIQRTEQGDSAMYLCASSLSGPPRDTQYFGPGTRLTVL.

The V and J genes are TRBV4-2 and TRBJ1-2; 12 bases line up with TRBD1. J was trimmed by 10 bases and V by 0 bases; bases with no gene match: 6. CDR3 length: 15 amino acids. Germline values: CDR1 LGHNA, CDR2 YNFKEQ. As DNA, the CDR3 is TGTGCCAGCAGCCAAGAGGGGGACAGGGGGCCGCACTACACCTTC. This codes for CASSQEGDRGPHYTF.

A note on this clonotype: A single base separates this from a much larger clone, so it may be a read error. The DNA of the CDR3 is TGCGCCAGCAGTTCTGCACAGGGAGCGAATGGCTACACCTTC. Translation gives CASSSAQGANGYTF. The rearrangement uses TRBV10-2 and TRBJ1-2, with D tentatively TRBD1 (6 bases). CDR1 is WSHSY, CDR2 SAAADI, per germline. The CDR3 has 14 residues. The ends were cut back, 5 bases at V and 6 bases at J, with 16 bases in the middle.

This clonotype was observed many times. A read error may explain this, as a much larger clone is one base away. The chain uses TRBV2 and TRBJ2-1; tentative D call: TRBD1 (5 bases). The CDR3 runs to 10 residues. Germline assignment: CDR1 SNHLY and CDR2 FYNNEI. This CDR3 reads CANSWTEQFF. Here the CDR3 DNA reads TGTGCCAACAGTTGGACAGAGCAGTTCTTC. Full variable domain (rest looked up from reference TRBV2 and TRBJ2-1): EPEVTQTPSHQVTQMGQEVILRCVPISNHLYFYWYRQILGQKVEFLVSFYNNEISEKSEIFDDQFSVERPDGSNFTLKIRSTKLEDSAMYFCANSWTEQFFGPGTRLTVL.

This clonotype was counted a few times. The DNA is left out, because the CDR3 cannot be placed on it with certainty; the CDR3 is given as TCRdb lists it. The rearrangement uses TRBV29-1 and TRBJ1-2; the table gives TRBD1 as D, unverified against the DNA. The CDR3 is 14 residues long, counting both termini. Germline V gene sequence: CDR1 SQVTM, CDR2 ANQGSEA. The CDR3: CSVDGTGGAYGCTF.

This clonotype was counted only a few times. This chain uses TRBV5-1 with TRBJ2-7; 8 bases agree with TRBD2. The CDR3 contains 13 residues. CDR1 and CDR2 (germline): SGHRS, YFSETQ. After removal of 7 bases from V and 5 bases from J, the junction contained 8 bases not matched to a gene. The CDR3 reads CASRNSGNDEQYF. CDR3 DNA: TGCGCCAGCCGGAATAGCGGGAACGACGAGCAGTACTTC.

Turning to this clonotype: One end of the junction varies from germline; a read error may be responsible. The rearrangement uses TRBV2 and TRBJ2-2, with TRBD2 matching over 7 bases. This CDR3 region has 14 residues. CDR1 and CDR2 (germline): SNHLY, FYNNEI. As DNA, the CDR3 is TGTGCCAGCAGGGCGGGAGTGGGCACCGAGGAGCTGTTTTTT. Its protein is CASRAGVGTEELFF.

In regard to this clonotype: A clone one base away is much larger, so this may be a read error. The chain couples TRBV5-6 to TRBJ2-1, with D perhaps matching TRBD2 (6 bases). With the DNA end fitting TRBJ2-7 better, the J assignment may be wrong. Germline CDR1 is SGHDT and CDR2 is YYEEEE. There are 15 residues in the CDR3. The chain's CDR3 is CASSPEGSPYNEQYF. CDR3 sequence (DNA): TGTGCCAGCAGCCCGGAGGGGAGTCCCTACAATGAGCAGTACTTC.

This clonotype was seen a few times. The chain joins TRBV5-1 to TRBJ1-1; D uncertain. Germline V gene lookup returns CDR1 SGHRS and CDR2 YFSETQ. With 5 bases removed from V and 0 bases from J, the gap between germline ends came to 8 bases. The CDR3 has 13 residues. The CDR3 DNA sequence: TGCGCCAGCAGAAGGCAGGTGAACACTGAAGCTTTCTTT. Translated: CASRRQVNTEAFF.

The chain uses TRBV28 and TRBJ2-5; 9 positions match TRBD2. Germline V lookup: CDR1 MDHEN, CDR2 SYDVKM. CDR3 size: 15 residues. V shed 10 bases and J 3 bases; nucleotides not matched to a gene: 12. The CDR3 region is CAKWGGRAKKETQYF. DNA of the CDR3: TGTGCCAAGTGGGGCGGGAGGGCCAAAAAAGAGACCCAGTACTTC.

This clonotype was seen a few times. The genes are TRBV2 and TRBJ2-7, with D possibly being TRBD1 or TRBD2 (5 bases each). Germline CDR1 reads SNHLY; CDR2 reads FYNNEI. The CDR3 totals 14 residues. V shed 10 bases and J shed 2 bases, with 18 bases lying between them. In DNA, the CDR3 is TGTGCCACCTTGGCCCGGGGCCTCCCCTACGAGCAGTACTTC. Translation gives CATLARGLPYEQYF.

In regard to this clonotype: A clone one base away is much larger, so this may be a read error. Because the CDR3 is missing its conserved closing phenylalanine or tryptophan, this is likely a read error. The V and J genes are TRBV10-1 and TRBJ2-1; D may be TRBD2 (6 bases). Trimming pared 3 bases from V and 5 bases from J, leaving 14 bases between. The CDR3 consists of 15 residues. Germline loops: CDR1 WNHNN, CDR2 SYGVQD (reference sequence). The CDR3 sequence: CASSDSGGINNEQFL. The CDR3 coding sequence is TGCGCCAGCAGTGACTCCGGGGGTATTAACAATGAGCAGTTCCTC.

This rearrangement joins TRBV7-2 to TRBJ1-5; D might be TRBD1 (6 bases). CDR1 is SGHTA and CDR2 is FQGNSA in the germline V gene. V lost 1 base and J lost 6, with 13 bases in between. CDR3 size: 15 residues. CDR3 sequence: CASSLVIGGGQPQHF. CDR3 in DNA: TGTGCCAGCAGCTTAGTTATAGGGGGGGGTCAGCCCCAGCATTTT.